This TCR beta chain emerged from a study of shared clonotypes between healthy human individuals. Across the study: Per donor, three plates held CD4 naive cells, three held CD4 memory, two held CD8 naive and one held CD8 memory. General study points: The represented genetic and exposure-history diversity was limited by the small number of donors. What rarefaction showed was incomplete sorted-subset sequencing despite large depth.

Of note for this clone: The antigen remains unidentified.

The CDR3 loop spans 16 amino acids. Looked up from germline, CDR1 is SGDLS and CDR2 is YYNGEE. The V segment lost 1 base and the J segment 4 bases; nucleotides outside the gene matches: 7. Libraries were prepared by immunoSEQ multiplex PCR; TCRdb keeps only in-frame clonotypes and omits some of them. The table shows millions of clones, with 85% to 95% occurring only once. This TCR was recovered from a man younger than 30 in good health. The sequencing input was naive CD4+ T cells sorted from blood. Specified subset: CD45RA+ positively selected. This sequence joins TRBV9 and TRBJ2-5; 10 nucleotides line up with TRBD2. CDR3 amino acids: CASSVNSLAGVETQYF. DNA for the CDR3: TGTGCCAGCAGCGTAAACTCCCTAGCGGGAGTAGAGACCCAGTACTTC.